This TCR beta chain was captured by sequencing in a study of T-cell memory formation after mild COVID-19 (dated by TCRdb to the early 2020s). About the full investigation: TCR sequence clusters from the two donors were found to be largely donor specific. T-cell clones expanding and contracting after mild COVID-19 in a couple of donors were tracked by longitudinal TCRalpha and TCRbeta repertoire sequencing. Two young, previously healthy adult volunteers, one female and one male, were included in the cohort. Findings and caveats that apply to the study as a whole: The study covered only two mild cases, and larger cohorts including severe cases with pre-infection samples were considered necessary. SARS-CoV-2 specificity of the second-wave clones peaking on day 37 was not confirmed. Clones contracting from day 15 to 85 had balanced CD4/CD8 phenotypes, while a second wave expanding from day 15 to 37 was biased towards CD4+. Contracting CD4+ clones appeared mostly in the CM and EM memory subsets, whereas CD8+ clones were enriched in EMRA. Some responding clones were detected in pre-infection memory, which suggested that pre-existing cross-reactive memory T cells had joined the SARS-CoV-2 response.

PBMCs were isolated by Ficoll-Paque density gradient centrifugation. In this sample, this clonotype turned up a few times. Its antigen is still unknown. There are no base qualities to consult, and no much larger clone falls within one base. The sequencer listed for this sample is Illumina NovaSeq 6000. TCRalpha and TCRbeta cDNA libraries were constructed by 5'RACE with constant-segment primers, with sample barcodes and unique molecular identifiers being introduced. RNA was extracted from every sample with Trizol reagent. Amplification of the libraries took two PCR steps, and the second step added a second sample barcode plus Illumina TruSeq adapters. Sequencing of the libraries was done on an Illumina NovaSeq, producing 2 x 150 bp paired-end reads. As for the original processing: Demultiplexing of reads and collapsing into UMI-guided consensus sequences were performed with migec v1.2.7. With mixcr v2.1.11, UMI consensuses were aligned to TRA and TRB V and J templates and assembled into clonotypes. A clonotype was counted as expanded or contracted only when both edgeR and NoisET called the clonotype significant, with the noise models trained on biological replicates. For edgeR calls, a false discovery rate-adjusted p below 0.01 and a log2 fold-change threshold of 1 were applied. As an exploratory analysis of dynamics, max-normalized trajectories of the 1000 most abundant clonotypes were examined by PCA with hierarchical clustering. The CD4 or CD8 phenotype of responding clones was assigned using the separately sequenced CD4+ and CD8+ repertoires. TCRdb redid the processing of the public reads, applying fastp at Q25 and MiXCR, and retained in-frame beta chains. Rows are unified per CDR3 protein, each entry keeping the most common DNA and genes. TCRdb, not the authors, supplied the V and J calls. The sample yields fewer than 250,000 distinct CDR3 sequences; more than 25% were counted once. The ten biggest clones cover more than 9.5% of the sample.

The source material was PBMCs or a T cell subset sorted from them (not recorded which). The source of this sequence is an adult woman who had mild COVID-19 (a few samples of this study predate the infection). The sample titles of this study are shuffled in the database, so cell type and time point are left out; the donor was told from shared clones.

The CDR3 here reads CASSLGLLSGNTIYF. At the DNA level, the sequence is TGTGCCAGCAGCCTCGGACTGCTCTCTGGAAACACCATATATTTT. The V and J genes are TRBV7-9 and TRBJ1-3, with an unclear D gene assignment. Cut back by 5 bases and 0 bases, the V and J ends lie 11 bases apart. Looking up the germline V gene (reference sequence) yields CDR1 SEHNR and CDR2 FQNEAQ. The CDR3, cysteine through phenylalanine, is 15 amino acids long. Only the CDR3 DNA stays, 45 bases, in frame from base 1.